What follows are 10 T cell receptor beta chains derived from one specimen sequenced in a study of Ad26.COV2.S vaccination and SARS-CoV-2 variants. As to treatment: around 19 received Ad26.COV2.S at low or high dose, single or two shots; 5 received placebo; per-sample allocation not given. Collection of the samples took place on day 63 after the first injection of vaccine or placebo. This table comes from immunoSEQ multiplex PCR, and its TCRdb copy is limited to in-frame clones, with some not included. The top ten clones hold 3.3% of a sample with 300,000 to 450,000 clones, about 88% of them seen once. The sequences come from peripheral blood, collected in a trial of Ad26.COV2.S vaccine versus placebo. These TCRs come from a person aged 18-60 years who received the Ad26.COV2.S COVID-19 vaccine or a placebo.

The chain uses TRBV7-2 and TRBJ2-1, with D possibly matching TRBD1 (6 bases). Germline V lookup: CDR1 SGHTA, CDR2 FQGNSA. This CDR3 has 16 residues. Trimming took 1 base from V and 1 from J, leaving 11 bases between them. The CDR3 region has the DNA TGTGCCAGCAGCTTAGGTACAGGGAATTCCTACAATGAGCAGTTCTTC. Residues: CASSLGTGNSYNEQFF.

V usage is TRBV5-6 and J usage is TRBJ1-5; possibly TRBD1 for D (5 bases). The CDR3 is 16 amino acids. Germline CDR1 and CDR2: SGHDT and YYEEEE. V was pared by 0 bases and J by 7 bases, with 17 bases between. This chain's CDR3 is CASSLAKNGGGQPQHF. Here the CDR3 DNA reads TGTGCCAGCAGCTTGGCCAAAAACGGGGGAGGACAGCCCCAGCATTTT.

The gene calls are TRBV5-1 and TRBJ2-1; TRBD2 matches 10 bases. Germline V lookup: CDR1 SGHRS, CDR2 YFSETQ. CDR3 length: 15 residues. Unmatched junction bases numbered 10, after V lost 1 base and J lost 12 bases. The CDR3 reads CASSLMLAGEGWQFF. The CDR3 coding sequence is TGCGCCAGCAGCTTGATGCTAGCGGGAGAAGGATGGCAGTTCTTC. Using reference TRBV5-1 and TRBJ2-1 for the parts outside the CDR3, the full variable domain is KAGVTQTPRYLIKTRGQQVTLSCSPISGHRSVSWYQQTPGQGLQFLFEYFSETQRNKGNFPGRFSGRQFSNSRSEMNVSTLELGDSALYLCASSLMLAGEGWQFFGPGTRLTVL.

The genes are TRBV3-1 (or the pseudogene TRBV3-2) and TRBJ2-7, with a weak D call TRBD2 (5 bases). The V gene's germline CDR1 is LGHDT and CDR2 YNNKEL (reference sequence). The CDR3 has 14 residues. The V end was cut by 8 bases, the J end by 11 bases, with 25 bases between. CDR3 sequence (DNA): TGTGCCAGCTCCGGCGGGTTGGGTTCTGGAGTTGAGTACTTC. Protein: CASSGGLGSGVEYF.

This chain joins TRBV5-4 and TRBJ2-7, with D possibly TRBD1 on 5 matching bases. There are 15 residues in the CDR3. Germline CDR1 reads SGHNT; CDR2 reads YYREEE (reference sequence). V was clipped by 0 bases and J by 5 bases, with 15 bases between them. The CDR3 bases are TGTGCCAGCAGCTTGGAGCAGGGCACCCTAGACGAGCAGTACTTC. It encodes CASSLEQGTLDEQYF.

The CDR3 nucleotides are TGCGCCAGCAGCCCGGCGGGCGGCAGCTCCTACAATGAGCAGTTCTTC. Translation: CASSPAGGSSYNEQFF. The chain couples TRBV5-1 to TRBJ2-1; maybe TRBD2 (5 bases). This CDR3 spans 16 amino acids. Deletions cut 4 bases from V and 0 bases from J, with 14 bases between. Germline V gene data show CDR1 as SGHRS and CDR2 as YFSETQ.

The V gene is TRBV19, the J gene TRBJ2-7; D unresolved. Trimming took off 0 bases at V and 3 bases at J, with 9 bases between the two ends. Germline V gene data show CDR1 as LNHDA and CDR2 as SQIVND (reference sequence). The length of the CDR3 is 14 residues. CDR3 protein: CASSIDSTFYEQYF. The CDR3 bases are TGTGCCAGTAGTATAGATTCGACATTCTACGAGCAGTACTTC.

The J gene is TRBJ2-7, the V gene TRBV5-1; D possibly matches TRBD1 or TRBD2 (5 bases each). V lost 3 bases, J lost 2 bases, and 12 bases lay in between. CDR3 size: 14 residues. CDR1 SGHRS and CDR2 YFSETQ come from the germline V gene. CDR3 DNA: TGCGCCAGCAGCTCATGGGACGGCCCCTACGAGCAGTACTTC. Amino acid sequence: CASSSWDGPYEQYF. The entire variable domain, with the rest obtained from reference TRBV5-1 and TRBJ2-7, is as follows: KAGVTQTPRYLIKTRGQQVTLSCSPISGHRSVSWYQQTPGQGLQFLFEYFSETQRNKGNFPGRFSGRQFSNSRSEMNVSTLELGDSALYLCASSSWDGPYEQYFGPGTRLTVT.

This clone was counted once. V usage is TRBV6-5 and J usage is TRBJ2-4; 8 nucleotides line up with TRBD1. Trimming at V came to 6 bases and at J to 8 bases, leaving 12 bases not matched to a gene. This CDR3 comprises 15 residues. The germline V gene encodes CDR1 MNHEY and CDR2 SVGAGI. This chain's CDR3 is CASRPSRDRSDIQYF. CDR3 bases: TGTGCCAGCAGGCCCAGTCGGGACAGGTCGGACATTCAGTACTTC.

The rearrangement joins TRBV7-6 to TRBJ1-5, with D unresolved. Looked up from germline, CDR1 is SGHVS and CDR2 is FNYEAQ. V dropped 5 bases and J dropped 4 bases, with 15 bases sitting between them. CDR3 length: 15 residues. The CDR3 nucleotides are TGTGCCAGCAGCCCGGGTCTTGGGAGGAATCAGCCCCAGCATTTT. Translated, it gives CASSPGLGRNQPQHF.